The 18 T cell receptor beta chains listed next were all sequenced from one sample in a study of blood T cell repertoires in COVID-19. The table came from immunoSEQ multiplex PCR; TCRdb's copy has only in-frame clones and leaves some out. The sample holds around 290,000 clones; 80% to 90% are singletons and the top ten take roughly 8%. Sequences were obtained from peripheral blood. Every receptor here comes from a woman between 50 and 59 years old who had recovered from COVID-19.

The gene calls are TRBV29-1 and TRBJ2-2, with D tentatively TRBD2 (6 bases). Germline CDR1 reads SQVTM; CDR2 reads ANQGSEA. V was trimmed by 7 bases and J by 7 bases, leaving 16 bases between them. The CDR3 is made up of 13 amino acids. The CDR3: CSGRATPGGELFF. CDR3 coding DNA: TGCAGCGGGAGGGCGACGCCGGGCGGGGAGCTGTTTTTT.

The chain carries TRBV9 and TRBJ2-7; a weak D match, TRBD1 (5 bases). CDR1 is SGDLS and CDR2 is YYNGEE in the germline V gene. This CDR3 is built from 15 residues. Trimming took 0 bases from V and 3 from J, leaving 13 bases between them. CDR3 DNA: TGTGCCAGCAGCGTAGTCCGCAGGGAAAGCTACGAGCAGTACTTC. As protein: CASSVVRRESYEQYF.

This clone was found a few times. The junction shows a germline mismatch at one end, possibly a read error. The V gene is TRBV2, the J gene TRBJ2-7, with 10 bases aligning to TRBD2. This CDR3 comprises 11 residues. Germline V lookup: CDR1 SNHLY, CDR2 FYNNEI. The DNA of the CDR3 is TGTGCCAGCAGTGGACTAGCGGGTCTACTCTTC. Translated, it gives CASSGLAGLLF.

The chain is built from TRBV24-1 and TRBJ2-3, with D possibly TRBD2 on 8 matching bases. V was clipped by 6 bases and J by 0 bases, with 15 bases between them. The CDR3 is 16 amino acids. The V gene's germline CDR1 is KGHDR and CDR2 SFDVKD. Here the CDR3 reads CATSRGGQTSTDTQYF. The CDR3 DNA reads TGTGCCACCAGTCGGGGGGGACAGACTAGCACAGATACGCAGTATTTT.

This clone was seen a few times. The V gene is TRBV19, the J gene TRBJ1-1; TRBD1 is a possible D gene (5 bases). The CDR3 length is 17 residues. Trimming shortened V by 5 bases and J by 6 bases, and 25 bases separated the two germline ends. In germline, CDR1 is LNHDA, CDR2 SQIVND (reference sequence). CDR3 region: CASSSGVSAEWRPEAFF. The CDR3 bases are TGTGCCAGTAGTTCGGGGGTCTCCGCCGAATGGCGTCCTGAAGCTTTCTTT.

The chain links TRBV19 to TRBJ1-1; TRBD1 aligns across 8 bases. The V segment lost 4 bases and the J segment 0 bases; nucleotides outside the gene matches: 4. This CDR3 has 15 amino acids. Germline V gene sequence: CDR1 LNHDA, CDR2 SQIVND (reference sequence). The CDR3 loop reads CASSTRQGLNTEAFF. CDR3 nucleotide sequence: TGTGCCAGTAGTACCCGACAGGGGTTGAACACTGAAGCTTTCTTT.

J is TRBJ1-2 and V is TRBV30, with 11 bases that match TRBD1. Germline V gene lookup returns CDR1 GTSNPN and CDR2 SVGIG (reference sequence). J gave up 10 bases and V 5 bases, and 6 bases lay outside the gene matches. The CDR3 is 12 residues long. CDR3 DNA: TGTGCCTGGGGTGGGACAGGGGGAATCTACACCTTC. It specifies CAWGGTGGIYTF.

The chain links TRBV11-3 to TRBJ2-5; tentative D call: TRBD2 (6 bases). Trimming stripped 1 base from V and 3 bases from J, with 12 bases between. CDR1 and CDR2 (germline): SGHNT, YENEEA. The CDR3 covers 15 residues. CDR3 region: CASSLARGLEETQYF. CDR3 DNA sequence: TGTGCCAGCAGCTTAGCGCGGGGACTCGAAGAGACCCAGTACTTC.

The gene calls are TRBV19 and TRBJ2-5, with D possibly being TRBD2 (6 bases). Trimming left V 0 bases short and J 7 bases short, with 18 bases between. CDR1 and CDR2 from the germline V gene are LNHDA and SQIVND (reference sequence). CDR3 size: 16 residues. CDR3 amino acids: CASSIDSAGGSGTQYF. DNA of the CDR3: TGTGCCAGTAGTATAGATTCTGCTGGGGGTAGCGGGACCCAGTACTTC.

This chain joins TRBV6-2 or TRBV6-3 and TRBJ1-1; TRBD1 is a possible D gene (6 bases). Deletions cut 4 bases from V and 8 bases from J, with 14 bases between. The germline CDR1 and CDR2 sequences are MNHEY and SVGEGT. The CDR3 is made up of 13 amino acids. In DNA, the CDR3 is TGTGCCAGCAGTTTAACCGGGACAACAGAAGCTTTCTTT. Amino acids: CASSLTGTTEAFF.

Notes on this clone: The junction differs from germline at one of its ends, possibly a read error. The V gene is TRBV7-2, the J gene TRBJ2-7; 7 bases match TRBD2. The CDR3 loop spans 15 amino acids. In germline, CDR1 is SGHTA, CDR2 FQGNSA. Here the CDR3 reads CASSLRGRVSSEQYF. The CDR3 nucleotides read TGTGCCAGCAGCTTAAGAGGGAGGGTTTCCTCCGAGCAGTACTTC.

The chain uses TRBV18 and TRBJ1-1; no reliable D call. V was shortened by 6 bases and J by 1 base, with 9 bases between the two germline ends. Germline values: CDR1 KGHSH, CDR2 LQKENI. The length of the CDR3 is 13 residues. CDR3 in amino acids: CASSTGQNTEAFF. The CDR3 coding sequence is TGTGCCAGCTCGACGGGTCAGAACACTGAAGCTTTCTTT.

This chain uses TRBV7-2 with TRBJ2-1; 8 nucleotides agree with TRBD2. The CDR3 has 15 residues. The V gene's germline CDR1 is SGHTA and CDR2 FQGNSA. V shed 1 base and J 3 bases; nucleotides not matched to a gene: 2. The DNA of the CDR3 is TGTGCCAGCAGCTTAGATAGCGGGGTCTACAATGAGCAGTTCTTC. It is translated as CASSLDSGVYNEQFF.

This chain links TRBV27 with TRBJ2-1; TRBD2 agrees at 9 bases. The CDR3 contains 15 residues. V shed 7 bases, J shed 5 bases, and the junction held 9 bases outside the gene matches. The germline gives CDR1 MNHEY, CDR2 SMNVEV (reference sequence). CDR3 in amino acids: CASIIRLAGNNEQFF. DNA for the CDR3: TGTGCCAGCATCATAAGGCTAGCGGGGAACAATGAGCAGTTCTTC.

CDR3 loop: CASSQVGGGSEQFF. The CDR3 coding sequence is TGTGCCAGCAGCCAAGTGGGAGGCGGGAGTGAGCAGTTCTTC. The chain carries TRBV3-1 (or the pseudogene TRBV3-2) and TRBJ2-1; 7 nucleotides line up with TRBD2. V shed 1 base and J 9 bases; nucleotides not matched to a gene: 6. The germline V gene has CDR1 LGHDT and CDR2 YNNKEL (reference sequence). The CDR3 loop spans 14 amino acids.

The V call is TRBV21-1, the J call TRBJ2-5; TRBD1 is taken as the D call from the table, unchecked against the DNA. TRBV21-1 is designated a pseudogene. The CDR3 is made up of 19 amino acids. The CDR3 DNA reads TGTGCCAGCAGCCAGGACCCGGGACAGGGGCTAATGGCCGGGGAGACCCAGTACTTC. This codes for CASSQDPGQGLMAGETQYF.

The rearrangement joins TRBV5-6 to TRBJ2-3; 9 nucleotides agree with TRBD1. J was trimmed by 5 bases and V by 4 bases; bases with no gene match: 5. The CDR3 contains 14 residues. CDR1 SGHDT and CDR2 YYEEEE come from the germline V gene. The CDR3 sequence: CASSTGQGLDTQYF. The CDR3 nucleotides are TGTGCCAGCAGCACTGGACAGGGGTTAGATACGCAGTATTTT.

This chain joins TRBV5-6 and TRBJ1-1; D possibly corresponds to TRBD1 (5 bases). Per germline, CDR1 SGHDT and CDR2 YYEEEE. The CDR3 spans 15 residues. The germline V and J ends were trimmed by 5 bases and 4 bases, with 18 bases remaining between them. For the CDR3, the DNA is TGTGCCAGCAGGCCCGTTGAGGGGAGGTCCACTGAAGCTTTCTTT. It codes for CASRPVEGRSTEAFF.